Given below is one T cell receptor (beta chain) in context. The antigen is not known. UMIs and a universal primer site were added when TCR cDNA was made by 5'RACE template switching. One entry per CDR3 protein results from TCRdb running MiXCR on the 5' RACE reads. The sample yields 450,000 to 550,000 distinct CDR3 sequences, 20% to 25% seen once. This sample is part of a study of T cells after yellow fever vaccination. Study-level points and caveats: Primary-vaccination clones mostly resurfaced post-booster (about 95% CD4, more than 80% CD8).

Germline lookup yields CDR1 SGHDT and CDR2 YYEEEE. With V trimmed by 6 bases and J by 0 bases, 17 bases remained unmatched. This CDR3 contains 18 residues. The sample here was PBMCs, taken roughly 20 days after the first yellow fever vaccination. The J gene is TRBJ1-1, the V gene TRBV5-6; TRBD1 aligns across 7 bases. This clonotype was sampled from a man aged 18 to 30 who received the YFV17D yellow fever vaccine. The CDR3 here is CASTDRDSRSSMNTEAFF. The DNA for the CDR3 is TGTGCCAGCACCGACAGGGACAGCAGGTCCAGCATGAACACTGAAGCTTTCTTT. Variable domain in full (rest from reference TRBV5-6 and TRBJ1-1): DAGVTQSPTHLIKTRGQQVTLRCSPKSGHDTVSWYQQALGQGPQFIFQYYEEEERQRGNFPDRFSGHQFPNYSSELNVNALLLGDSALYLCASTDRDSRSSMNTEAFFGQGTRLTVV.